This TCR beta chain was recorded in a study of monozygotic twins with inflammatory bowel disease. Whole blood served as the source of total RNA, and no T cell sorting took place. In regard to this clonotype: Its antigen remains unidentified.

Overall study results and limits: Repertoire similarity did not differ between concordant and discordant twins, possibly owing to limited power.

The CDR3 consists of 14 residues. CDR1 is SEHNR, CDR2 FQNEAQ, per germline (reference sequence). One entry per CDR3 protein, without DNA, is what TCRdb gives after re-calling the 5' RACE reads. This table holds fewer than 550,000 distinct CDR3 sequences. The receptor's source is a human donor with ulcerative colitis or Crohn's disease, or a healthy co-twin of an affected twin (not recorded which). The genes are TRBV7-9 and TRBJ2-3. Sequenced: blood. This chain's CDR3 is CASSFGQYSDTQYF.